This T cell receptor (beta chain) originates from a study of Ad26.COV2.S vaccination and SARS-CoV-2 variants. The wider study: Ad26.COV2.S given intramuscularly, once or twice 56 days apart.

Germline V gene sequence: CDR1 MDHEN, CDR2 SYDVKM. V gave up 3 bases and J gave up 8 bases, with 13 bases separating them. The CDR3 is made up of 13 amino acids. Assay: immunoSEQ multiplex PCR; the TCRdb copy retains only in-frame clones and omits some. The sample records around 240,000 clones, over 75% being singletons. Treatment here: around 19 received Ad26.COV2.S at low or high dose, single or two shots; five or six received placebo; per-sample allocation not given. The investigators took samples on day 63 after the first vaccine or placebo injection. This person who donated was an adult of 18-55 years in Boston.

Source: peripheral blood, taken in a trial of Ad26.COV2.S vaccine versus placebo. The clonotype comes from a person aged 18-60 years who received the Ad26.COV2.S COVID-19 vaccine or a placebo. V is TRBV28 and J is TRBJ1-2; weak D call: TRBD1 (6 bases). The CDR3 reads CASSFQGIVGYTF. The DNA for the CDR3 is TGTGCCAGCAGTTTTCAGGGGATAGTAGGCTACACCTTC.